This T cell receptor (beta chain) was documented in a study of identical twins. TCRdb ran MiXCR on the 5' RACE reads and lists one entry per CDR3 protein. The repertoire holds hundreds of thousands of distinct CDR3 sequences, 21% seen once, with roughly 4.3% in the top ten. The V and J ends lost 3 bases and 6 bases, in that order; junction bases with no gene match: 5. Germline V gives CDR1 SGHAT, CDR2 FQNNGV. The CDR3 runs 13 residues. Only a few counts were recorded for this clonotype. Its matching antigen is unknown. General observations from the study: With beta out-of-frame sequences, excess sharing by twins was weaker.

Everyone who donated was a healthy Caucasian. This sample was also put to use in a study of T cells expressing NK-cell markers. According to that study: With respect to HCMV, seven of the eight sequenced donors were seropositive, and one was seronegative. Only alpha-beta TCR T cells were sorted in several experiments, using an anti-gamma-delta TCR antibody.

The specimen sequenced was PBMCs. The chain joins TRBV11-2 to TRBJ2-7, with TRBD1 matching 7 bases. The origin of this receptor is a woman aged 18-35 years in good health. CDR3 sequence: CASSFRQGGEQYF. The CDR3 coding sequence is TGTGCCAGCAGCTTTAGACAGGGCGGCGAGCAGTACTTC.